Listed below are T cell receptor beta chains from one sample, sequenced in a study of T cell repertoires in cytomegalovirus infection. MiXCR was run by TCRdb on the reads, yielding one entry per CDR3 protein. Altogether a few hundred thousand distinct CDR3 sequences are present, 26% being singletons, with the ten largest covering approximately 13%. Material for sequencing was PBMCs. The receptors shown here come from a human donor in good health (CMV status not recorded). Some clones in this sample may be carry-over from other donors' samples. The CDR3 runs from the conserved cysteine through the conserved F or W. Fields, in order: D gene, V gene, clone size, J gene, CDR3 protein, CDR3 DNA. D genes are given only for firm matches. Clone size is not always given. Where it is, it says once, few, many or a class for expanded clones.

TRBD1	TRBV11-2	few	TRBJ2-7	CASSSDDRGYEQYF	TGTGCCAGCAGCTCGGACGACAGGGGATACGAGCAGTACTTC
.	TRBV5-8	.	TRBJ2-1	CASSYQGTHEQFF	TGTGCCAGCAGCTACCAGGGGACTCATGAGCAGTTCTTC
.	TRBV7-2	once	TRBJ1-3	CASSSGGNTIYF	TGTGCCAGCAGCTCCGGAGGAAACACCATATATTTT
.	TRBV7-2	many	TRBJ2-6	CASSFFLSGANVLTF	TGTGCCAGCAGCTTTTTTCTCTCTGGGGCCAACGTCCTGACTTTC
.	TRBV7-8	many	TRBJ1-6	CASGPGNSPLHF	TGTGCCAGCGGTCCAGGGAATTCACCCCTCCACTTT
.	TRBV19	many	TRBJ2-6	CASSRAGTGANVLTF	TGTGCCAGCAGCCGAGCAGGGACTGGGGCCAACGTCCTGACTTTC
.	TRBV10-3	few	TRBJ1-2	CAIRTTGRPKDPNYGYTF	TGTGCCATCAGGACGACGGGACGGCCGAAGGACCCTAACTATGGCTACACCTTC
.	TRBV4-3	few	TRBJ1-5	CASSQDQGFNQPQHF	TGCGCCAGCAGCCAAGATCAGGGATTCAATCAGCCCCAGCATTTT
.	TRBV4-1	few	TRBJ2-1	CASSQVSEQFF	TGCGCCAGCAGCCAAGTCAGTGAGCAGTTCTTC
TRBD2	TRBV4-1	few	TRBJ2-7	CASSQLIAGGPSREQYF	TGCGCCAGCAGCCAATTAATAGCGGGAGGGCCCTCTCGGGAGCAGTACTTC
.	TRBV27	few	TRBJ1-4	CASSSLNPLGTNEKLFF	TGTGCCAGCAGTTCCCTCAATCCACTGGGGACTAATGAAAAACTGTTTTTT
TRBD1	TRBV3-1	.	TRBJ1-5	CASSQDGTDNQPQHF	TGTGCCAGCAGCCAAGATGGGACAGACAATCAGCCCCAGCATTTT
TRBD2	TRBV28	.	TRBJ2-2	CASSFSGRVSGELFF	TGTGCCAGCAGTTTCAGCGGGAGGGTTTCCGGGGAGCTGTTTTTT
TRBD2	TRBV7-2	few	TRBJ2-1	CASSTRTSVPYNEQFF	TGTGCCAGCAGCACCAGGACTAGCGTCCCCTACAATGAGCAGTTCTTC
.	TRBV5-5	.	TRBJ2-5	CASSYYLGVETQYF	TGTGCCAGCAGTTACTACCTAGGGGTCGAGACCCAGTACTTC
.	TRBV6-1	many	TRBJ2-7	CASRPEDLRRGEQYF	TGTGCCAGCAGGCCGGAGGATCTTAGGCGAGGAGAGCAGTACTTC
TRBD2	TRBV7-7	few	TRBJ2-2	CASSPASGVNTGELFF	TGTGCTAGCAGCCCCGCTAGCGGGGTGAACACCGGGGAGCTGTTTTTT
.	TRBV7-3	many	TRBJ1-1	CASSLRPSSGDSEAFF	TGTGCCAGCAGCTTACGTCCCAGTTCAGGCGATAGTGAAGCTTTCTTT
.	TRBV7-6	once	TRBJ2-7	CASSLAGWSSYEQYF	TGTGCCAGCAGCTTGGCAGGATGGAGCTCCTACGAGCAGTACTTC
.	TRBV29-1	.	TRBJ2-1	CSVGLRANEQFF	TGCAGCGTGGGGTTGAGGGCCAATGAGCAGTTCTTC
TRBD1	TRBV2	.	TRBJ1-5	CASSEGYRGLDQPQHF	TGTGCCAGCAGTGAAGGGTATAGGGGGCTAGATCAGCCCCAGCATTTT
TRBD1	TRBV7-2	.	TRBJ2-3	CASSTRQGAGTDTQYF	TGTGCCAGCAGCACTAGACAGGGGGCGGGCACAGATACGCAGTATTTT
.	TRBV7-2	many	TRBJ2-3	CASSLDSVFTDTQYF	TGTGCCAGCAGCTTGGACAGTGTTTTCACAGATACGCAGTATTTT
.	TRBV23-1	.	TRBJ2-7	CASSQPAWAAYEQYF	TGCGCCAGCAGTCAACCGGCTTGGGCAGCCTACGAGCAGTACTTC
.	TRBV7-8	many	TRBJ2-1	CASSLVAGASYNEQFF	TGTGCCAGCAGCTTGGTTGCGGGCGCCTCCTACAATGAGCAGTTCTTC
TRBD2	TRBV11-2	few	TRBJ2-3	CASSLRRLAGGNSPSPDTQYF	TGTGCCAGCAGCTTGAGGAGACTAGCGGGAGGGAATTCCCCTTCGCCAGATACGCAGTATTTT
.	TRBV14	.	TRBJ2-1	CASSREPGYNEQFF	TGTGCCAGCAGCCGGGAGCCCGGGTACAATGAGCAGTTCTTC
.	TRBV4-1	.	TRBJ1-6	CASSQDVQVGSDSPLHF	TGCGCCAGCAGCCAAGATGTCCAGGTTGGGTCGGACTCACCCCTCCACTTT
TRBD1	TRBV7-2	many	TRBJ1-1	CASSFRQGATEAFF	TGTGCCAGCAGCTTCCGACAGGGGGCGACTGAAGCTTTCTTT
.	TRBV29-1	.	TRBJ2-6	CSARTASSGANVLTF	TGCAGCGCCAGGACCGCTTCCTCTGGGGCCAACGTCCTGACTTTC
.	TRBV5-4	few	TRBJ2-3	CASSHPGQTTDTQYF	TGTGCCAGCAGCCACCCAGGACAAACCACAGATACGCAGTATTTT
.	TRBV7-2	few	TRBJ2-3	CATLHRAATDTQYF	TGTGCCACCCTCCACCGCGCGGCCACAGATACGCAGTATTTT
TRBD2	TRBV28	few	TRBJ2-7	CASSLTGGLAGSYEQYF	TGTGCCAGCAGTCTAACAGGGGGACTAGCGGGGAGCTACGAGCAGTACTTC
.	TRBV7-9	once	TRBJ1-1	CASSLLDSEAFF	TGTGCCAGCAGCTTATTGGACAGTGAAGCTTTCTTT
.	TRBV28	.	TRBJ2-6	CATQESSLSGANVLTF	TGTGCCACACAGGAGTCGAGTCTCTCTGGGGCCAACGTCCTGACTTTC
.	TRBV19	.	TRBJ2-3	CASKGSGETDTQYF	TGTGCCAGTAAGGGATCGGGAGAGACAGATACGCAGTATTTT
.	TRBV11-2	.	TRBJ2-2	CASSLGGDSTGELFF	TGTGCCAGCAGCCTCGGAGGGGACAGCACCGGGGAGCTGTTTTTT
TRBD2	TRBV7-3	.	TRBJ2-6	CASSPLSGGLGSGANVLTF	TGTGCCAGCAGCCCCCTAAGCGGGGGGCTAGGATCAGGGGCCAACGTCCTGACTTTC
.	TRBV6-1	many	TRBJ2-2	CASSYTGTGELFF	TGTGCCAGCAGTTATACAGGGACCGGGGAGCTGTTTTTT
.	TRBV6-1	.	TRBJ2-7	CASNGVSSYEQYF	TGTGCCAGCAACGGCGTGAGCTCCTACGAGCAGTACTTC
.	TRBV12-3/TRBV12-4	many	TRBJ2-1	CASSLSYEQFF	TGTGCCAGCAGTTTATCGTATGAGCAGTTCTTC
.	TRBV4-1	.	TRBJ2-1	CASSRKSAVSSYNEQFF	TGCGCCAGCAGCCGGAAGTCAGCGGTCAGCTCCTACAATGAGCAGTTCTTC
TRBD2	TRBV20-1	few	TRBJ2-3	CSASASGRAGDTQYF	TGCAGTGCTAGTGCTAGCGGGAGGGCCGGAGATACGCAGTATTTT
TRBD1	TRBV7-2	many	TRBJ1-2	CASSRLGQGLDYGYTF	TGTGCCAGCAGCCGTTTGGGACAGGGCCTGGACTATGGCTACACCTTC
TRBD1	TRBV19	.	TRBJ1-1	CASRTGQFGNTEAFF	TGTGCCAGTAGGACGGGACAGTTTGGTAACACTGAAGCTTTCTTT
.	TRBV30	.	TRBJ2-1	CAWSYGLNSYNEQFF	TGTGCCTGGAGTTATGGACTGAACTCCTACAATGAGCAGTTCTTC